The 3 T cell receptor beta chains listed next were all sequenced from one sample in a study of CD8 T cells in Susac syndrome. The RNA input was about 0.5 to 1 ug, and it was reverse transcribed with random hexamers. One entry per CDR3 protein results from TCRdb running MiXCR on the immunoSEQ multiplex PCR reads. The repertoire includes roughly 50,000 distinct CDR3 sequences, under 95% of them detected once, and roughly 0.58% sits in the top ten. The specimen was CD8+ T cells from PBMCs. Receptors originate from a human donor in good health.

This chain joins TRBV7-2 and TRBJ2-7; TRBD2 agrees at 9 bases. Germline lookup yields CDR1 SGHTA and CDR2 FQGNSA. J gave up 1 base and V 3 bases, and 1 base lay outside the gene matches. The CDR3 loop spans 14 amino acids. The CDR3 loop is CASSLTSGSYEQYF. CDR3 DNA: TGTGCCAGCAGCTTGACTAGCGGATCCTACGAGCAGTACTTC.

The V and J genes are TRBV7-9 and TRBJ2-3; 8 bases fit TRBD1. This CDR3 has 15 residues. J was trimmed by 2 bases and V by 6 bases; bases with no gene match: 7. CDR1 SEHNR and CDR2 FQNEAQ come from the germline V gene (reference sequence). The chain's CDR3 is CASRPMTGDTDTQYF. The CDR3 nucleotides are TGTGCCAGCAGACCTATGACAGGGGACACAGATACGCAGTATTTT. Using reference TRBV7-9 and TRBJ2-3 for the parts outside the CDR3, the full variable domain is DTGVSQNPRHKITKRGQNVTFRCDPISEHNRLYWYRQTLGQGPEFLTYFQNEAQLEKSRLLSDRFSAERPKGSFSTLEIQRTEQGDSAMYLCASRPMTGDTDTQYFGPGTRLTVL.

The CDR3 is CASSTGQPLANYGYTF. The DNA for the CDR3 is TGTGCCAGCAGCACTGGACAGCCCTTAGCTAACTATGGCTACACCTTC. The chain couples TRBV2 to TRBJ1-2; tentative D call: TRBD1 (6 bases). The CDR3 consists of 16 residues. Germline loops: CDR1 SNHLY, CDR2 FYNNEI. V was cut by 6 bases and J by 0 bases, with 17 bases left in between.